This TCR beta chain was captured in a study of T cell repertoires in cytomegalovirus infection. Overall study context: Newly reported HLA-C-restricted and thoroughly characterized HLA-B-restricted CMV epitopes were employed. Shared public TCR beta signatures pointed to both CMV infection and a matching HLA type.

Via MiXCR, TCRdb re-called the reads, giving one row per CDR3 protein. The table lists roughly 920,000 distinct CDR3 sequences, about a third of them singletons. In regard to this clonotype: What it recognizes is unknown.

General study points: HLA-C-restricted TCR beta clonotypes specific for CMV led the ex vivo response.

The TCR comes from a human donor in good health (CMV status not recorded). Some clones in this sample may be carry-over from other donors' samples. The source was cultured CD8+ T cells from PBMCs, collected from culture after CMV antigen stimulation.

CDR3 DNA: TGTGCCACCGGGGGCGTCAACTACACCTTC. Protein: CATGGVNYTF. The chain recombines TRBV15 with TRBJ1-2; D perhaps matches TRBD1 (6 bases). The CDR3 covers 10 residues. CDR1 and CDR2 (germline): LNHNV, YYDKDF (reference sequence). V was pared by 8 bases and J by 10 bases, with 11 bases between.